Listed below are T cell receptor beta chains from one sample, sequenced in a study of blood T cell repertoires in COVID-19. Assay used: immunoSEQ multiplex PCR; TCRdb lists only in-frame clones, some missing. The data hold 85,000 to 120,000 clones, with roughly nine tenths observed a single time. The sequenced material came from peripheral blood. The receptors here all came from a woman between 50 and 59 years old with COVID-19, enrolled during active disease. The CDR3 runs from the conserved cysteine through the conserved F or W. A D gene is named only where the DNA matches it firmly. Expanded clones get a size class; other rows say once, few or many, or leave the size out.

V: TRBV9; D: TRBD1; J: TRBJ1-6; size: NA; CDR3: CASSGGQDNSPLHF; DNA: TGTGCCAGCAGCGGAGGACAGGATAATTCACCCCTCCACTTT
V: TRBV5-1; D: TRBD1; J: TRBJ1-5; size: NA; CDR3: CASSLAGQVYQPQHF; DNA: TGCGCCAGCAGCTTGGCGGGACAGGTCTATCAGCCCCAGCATTTT
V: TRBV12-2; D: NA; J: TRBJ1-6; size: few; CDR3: CASRLYRDSDNSPLHF; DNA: TGTGCAAGTCGCTTGTACCGGGACAGTGATAATTCACCCCTCCACTTT
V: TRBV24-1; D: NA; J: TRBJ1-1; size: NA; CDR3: CATSDSTATEAFF; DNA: TGTGCCACCAGTGATTCGACAGCCACTGAAGCTTTCTTT
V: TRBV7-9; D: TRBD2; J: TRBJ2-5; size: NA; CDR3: CASRRLAGAETQYF; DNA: TGTGCCAGCAGAAGACTAGCGGGGGCGGAGACCCAGTACTTC
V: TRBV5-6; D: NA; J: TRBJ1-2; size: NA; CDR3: CASSLRGNGYTF; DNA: TGTGCCAGCAGCTTGCGGGGAAACGGCTACACCTTC
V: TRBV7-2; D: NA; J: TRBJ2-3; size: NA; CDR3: CASSLGSWGSTDTQYF; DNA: TGTGCCAGCAGCTTAGGTTCCTGGGGCAGCACAGATACGCAGTATTTT
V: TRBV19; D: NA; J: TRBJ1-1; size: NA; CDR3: CASSIWQGNTEAFF; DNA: TGTGCCAGTAGTATATGGCAGGGGAACACTGAAGCTTTCTTT
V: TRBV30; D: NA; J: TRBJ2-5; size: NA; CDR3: CALGLMAETQYF; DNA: TGTGCCCTGGGACTGATGGCCGAGACCCAGTACTTC
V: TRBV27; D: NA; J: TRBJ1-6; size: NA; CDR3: CASSPGQTLHF; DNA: TGTGCCAGCAGTCCGGGACAAACCCTCCACTTT
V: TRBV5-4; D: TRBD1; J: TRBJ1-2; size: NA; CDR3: CASSSTGGAVGYGYTF; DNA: TGTGCCAGCAGCTCCACAGGGGGCGCGGTGGGCTATGGCTACACCTTC
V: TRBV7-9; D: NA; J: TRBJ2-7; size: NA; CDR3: CASSSRQDEQYF; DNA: TGTGCCAGCAGCTCCCGACAAGACGAGCAGTACTTC
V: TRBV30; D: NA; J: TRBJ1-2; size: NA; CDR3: CAWSVPGSEGYTF; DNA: TGTGCCTGGAGTGTACCTGGCAGCGAGGGCTACACCTTC
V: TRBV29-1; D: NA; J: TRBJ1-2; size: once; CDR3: CSATPRGAVNVYGYTF; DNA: TGCAGCGCCACTCCGCGGGGGGCGGTGAACGTTTACGGCTACACCTTC
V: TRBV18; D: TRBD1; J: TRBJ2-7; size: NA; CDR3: CASSLGQGTYEQYF; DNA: TGTGCCAGCTCACTAGGACAGGGAACCTACGAGCAGTACTTC
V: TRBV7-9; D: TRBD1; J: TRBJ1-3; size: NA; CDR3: CASSPGQPGNTIYF; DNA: TGTGCCAGCAGCCCGGGACAGCCTGGAAACACCATATATTTT
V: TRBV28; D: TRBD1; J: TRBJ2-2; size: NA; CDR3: CASRRDRHTGELFF; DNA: TGTGCCAGCAGGCGGGACAGGCACACCGGGGAGCTGTTTTTT
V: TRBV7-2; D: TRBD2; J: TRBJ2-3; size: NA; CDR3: CASRKDGGKGTDTQYF; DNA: TGTGCCAGCAGGAAGGACGGGGGGAAAGGCACAGATACGCAGTATTTT
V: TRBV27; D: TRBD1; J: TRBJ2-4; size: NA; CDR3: CASSLQGAKNIQYF; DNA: TGTGCCAGCAGTCTACAGGGGGCCAAAAACATTCAGTACTTC
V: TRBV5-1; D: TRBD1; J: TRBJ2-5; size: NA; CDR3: CASSGGTGVLETQYF; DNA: TGCGCCAGCAGCGGAGGGACAGGGGTCTTGGAGACCCAGTACTTC
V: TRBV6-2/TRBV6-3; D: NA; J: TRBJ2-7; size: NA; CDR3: CASSYIRIRDEQYF; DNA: TGTGCCAGCAGTTATATCAGGATCAGGGACGAGCAGTACTTC
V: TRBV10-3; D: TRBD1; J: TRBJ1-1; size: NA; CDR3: CAIREGQGMNTEAFF; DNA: TGTGCCATCAGAGAAGGACAGGGAATGAACACTGAAGCTTTCTTT
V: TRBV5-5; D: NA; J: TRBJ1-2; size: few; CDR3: CASSLVGAGYGYTF; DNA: TGTGCCAGCAGCTTGGTGGGGGCGGGCTATGGCTACACCTTC
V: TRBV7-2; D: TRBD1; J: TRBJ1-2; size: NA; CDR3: CASSFRQGALGYTF; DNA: TGTGCCAGCAGCTTCCGACAGGGGGCGCTGGGCTACACCTTC
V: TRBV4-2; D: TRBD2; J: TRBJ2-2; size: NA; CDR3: CASSQGGPSGGAQGTGELFF; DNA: TGTGCCAGCAGCCAAGGAGGCCCTAGCGGGGGGGCTCAGGGCACCGGGGAGCTGTTTTTT
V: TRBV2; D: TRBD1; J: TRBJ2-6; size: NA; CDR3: CASGEPGQLSSGANVLTF; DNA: TGTGCCAGTGGGGAGCCGGGACAGCTGAGCTCTGGGGCCAACGTCCTGACTTTC
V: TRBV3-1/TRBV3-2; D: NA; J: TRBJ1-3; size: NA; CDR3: CASSLQSSGNTIYF; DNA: TGTGCCAGCAGCTTACAGAGCTCTGGAAACACCATATATTTT
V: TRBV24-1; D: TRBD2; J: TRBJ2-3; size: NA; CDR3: CATSVGTSGTDTQYF; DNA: TGTGCCACCAGTGTCGGGACTAGCGGCACAGATACGCAGTATTTT
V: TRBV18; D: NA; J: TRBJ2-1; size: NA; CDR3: CASDTKVQGLNEQFF; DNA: TGTGCCAGCGACACCAAGGTACAGGGTCTCAATGAGCAGTTCTTC
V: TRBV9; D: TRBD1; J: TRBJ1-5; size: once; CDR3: CASSGEGQGVNQPQHF; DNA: TGTGCCAGCAGCGGAGAGGGACAGGGGGTGAATCAGCCCCAGCATTTT
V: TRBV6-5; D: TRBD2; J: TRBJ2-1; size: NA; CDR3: CASSYTLAGSYNEQFF; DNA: TGTGCCAGCAGTTATACCCTAGCGGGGTCCTACAATGAGCAGTTCTTC
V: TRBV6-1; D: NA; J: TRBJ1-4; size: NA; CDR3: CASSERTAADEKLFF; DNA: TGTGCCAGCAGTGAGCGGACAGCCGCGGACGAAAAACTGTTTTTT
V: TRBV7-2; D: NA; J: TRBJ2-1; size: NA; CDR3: CASSQPSHPGEQFF; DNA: TGTGCCAGCAGCCAGCCATCACACCCGGGTGAGCAGTTCTTC
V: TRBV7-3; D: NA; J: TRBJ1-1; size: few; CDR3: CASSSQQGGAEAFF; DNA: TGTGCCAGCAGCTCACAACAGGGCGGCGCTGAAGCTTTCTTT
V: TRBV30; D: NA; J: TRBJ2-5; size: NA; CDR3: CAWKPGHSQETQYF; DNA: TGTGCCTGGAAACCAGGACACTCCCAAGAGACCCAGTACTTC
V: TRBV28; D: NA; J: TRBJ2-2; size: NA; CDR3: CASSLWGGGELFF; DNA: TGTGCCAGCAGTTTGTGGGGAGGAGGGGAGCTGTTTTTT
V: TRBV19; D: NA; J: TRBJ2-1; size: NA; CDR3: CATRSSDSYNEQFF; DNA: TGTGCCACCCGTTCGAGCGACTCCTACAATGAGCAGTTCTTC
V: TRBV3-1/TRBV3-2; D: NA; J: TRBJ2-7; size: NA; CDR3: CASSQDPGQLFYEQYF; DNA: TGTGCCAGCAGCCAAGATCCAGGACAGTTGTTTTACGAGCAGTACTTC
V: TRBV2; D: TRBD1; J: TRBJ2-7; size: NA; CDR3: CASGGQGAGEQYF; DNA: TGTGCCAGCGGGGGACAGGGGGCAGGCGAGCAGTACTTC
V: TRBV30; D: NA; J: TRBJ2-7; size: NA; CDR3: CAWSVQGYEQYF; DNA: TGTGCCTGGAGTGTACAGGGTTACGAGCAGTACTTC
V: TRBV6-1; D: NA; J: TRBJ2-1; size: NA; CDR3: CASSERQGGSYNEQFF; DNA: TGTGCCAGCAGTGAACGGCAGGGGGGCTCCTACAATGAGCAGTTCTTC
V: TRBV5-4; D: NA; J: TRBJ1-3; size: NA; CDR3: CASSLGRTDSGNTIYF; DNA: TGTGCCAGCAGCTTGGGGAGAACTGACTCTGGAAACACCATATATTTT
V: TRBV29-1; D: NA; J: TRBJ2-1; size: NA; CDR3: CSVEDSSYYNEQFF; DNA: TGCAGCGTTGAAGATAGTTCATACTACAATGAGCAGTTCTTC
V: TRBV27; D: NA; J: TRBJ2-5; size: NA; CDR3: CASSPRVQETQYF; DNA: TGTGCCAGCAGTCCTCGGGTCCAAGAGACCCAGTACTTC
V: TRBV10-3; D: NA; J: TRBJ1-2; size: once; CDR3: CAITESQWLHGYTF; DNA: TGTGCCATCACCGAGTCCCAGTGGCTCCATGGCTACACCTTC
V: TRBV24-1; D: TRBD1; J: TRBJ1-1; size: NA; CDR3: CATKDRLNTEAFF; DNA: TGTGCCACTAAGGACAGGTTGAACACTGAAGCTTTCTTT
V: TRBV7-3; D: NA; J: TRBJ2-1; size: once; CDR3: CASSPGTGAYNEQFF; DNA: TGTGCCAGCAGCCCCGGGACGGGAGCCTACAATGAGCAGTTCTTC
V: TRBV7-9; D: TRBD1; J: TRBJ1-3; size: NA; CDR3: CASSLQVTGVGNTIYF; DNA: TGTGCCAGCAGCCTACAAGTTACAGGGGTTGGAAACACCATATATTTT
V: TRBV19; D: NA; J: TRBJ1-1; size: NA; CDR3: CASSSIFPNRDGVHEAFF; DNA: TGTGCCAGTAGTAGTATCTTCCCTAACAGGGATGGGGTACATGAAGCTTTCTTT
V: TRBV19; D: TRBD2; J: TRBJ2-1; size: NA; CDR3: CASKPGGDNEQFF; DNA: TGTGCCAGTAAGCCGGGGGGGGACAATGAGCAGTTCTTC
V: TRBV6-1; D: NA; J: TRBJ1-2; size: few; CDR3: CASSEDPGVFSGYTF; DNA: TGTGCCAGCAGTGAAGACCCAGGGGTCTTTTCTGGCTACACCTTC
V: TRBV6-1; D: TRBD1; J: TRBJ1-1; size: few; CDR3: CASSENWARGTEAFF; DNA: TGTGCCAGCAGTGAAAATTGGGCCAGGGGGACTGAAGCTTTCTTT
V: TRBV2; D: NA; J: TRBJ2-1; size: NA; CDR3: CASSNRDFDNEQFF; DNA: TGTGCCAGCAGCAACCGGGACTTTGACAATGAGCAGTTCTTC
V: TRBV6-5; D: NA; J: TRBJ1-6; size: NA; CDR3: CASSYDGTTNSPLHF; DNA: TGTGCCAGCAGTTACGACGGGACAACCAATTCACCCCTCCACTTT
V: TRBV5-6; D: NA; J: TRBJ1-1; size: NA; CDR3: CASSPGGRMNTEAFF; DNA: TGTGCCAGCAGCCCTGGGGGGAGAATGAACACTGAAGCTTTCTTT
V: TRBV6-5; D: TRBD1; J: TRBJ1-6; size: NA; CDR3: CARPGTDYNSPLHF; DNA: TGTGCCAGACCCGGGACAGACTATAATTCACCCCTCCACTTT
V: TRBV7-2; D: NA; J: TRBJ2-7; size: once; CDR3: CASSSTGHYEQYF; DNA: TGTGCCAGCAGCTCGACTGGCCACTACGAGCAGTACTTC
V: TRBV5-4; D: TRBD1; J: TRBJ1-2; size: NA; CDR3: CASTNGRDSANYGYTF; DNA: TGTGCCAGCACTAATGGAAGGGACAGTGCTAACTATGGCTACACCTTC
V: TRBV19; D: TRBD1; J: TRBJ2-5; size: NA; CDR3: CASSGTGMETQYF; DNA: TGTGCCAGTAGCGGGACAGGGATGGAGACCCAGTACTTC